One and the same sample provided the 13 T cell receptor beta chains below, sequenced in a study of T cells in women clearing cervical HPV infection. Clones were sequenced by immunoSEQ multiplex PCR, and TCRdb holds only the in-frame ones, with some missing. The sample has more than 45,000 clones; the top ten hold around 1.5%. The sequencing input was blood buffy coat. These receptors were obtained from a woman between 18 and 70 years old with a cervical HPV16 infection that either progressed to CIN3+ or cleared (not recorded which).

For this clone: The sequenced fragment ends 3 residues before the CDR3 boundary, so the rest is inferred from the germline J gene. The genes are TRBV7-8 and TRBJ2-1; 9 bases fit TRBD2. The V and J ends lost 1 base and 4 bases, in that order; junction bases with no gene match: 2. Germline V gives CDR1 SGHVS, CDR2 FQNEAQ. The CDR3 length is 15 residues. The CDR3 region is CASSLGLAGYNEQFF. Incomplete CDR3 DNA: TGTGCCAGCAGCTTAGGCCTAGCGGGGTACAATGAG.

About this clone itself: The read gets to within 3 residues of the CDR3 end, and the germline J gene fills in the rest. This chain links TRBV7-6 with TRBJ2-5; 14 bases line up with TRBD2. The CDR3 sequence is 16 residues long. CDR1 SGHVS and CDR2 FNYEAQ come from the germline V gene. V lost 4 bases to trimming and J lost 2 bases; unmatched junction nucleotides: 3. CDR3 protein: CASSSRLAGGQETQYF. The sequenced CDR3 bases are TGTGCCAGCAGCTCACGACTAGCGGGAGGGCAAGAGACC.

Worth noting for this clone: The read ends 3 residues shy of where the CDR3 ends; the end is completed using the germline J gene. J is TRBJ2-3 and V is TRBV7-8, with D possibly matching TRBD2 (7 bases). The V end lost 5 bases, the J end lost 0 bases, and 18 bases lay between the germline ends. Germline loops: CDR1 SGHVS, CDR2 FQNEAQ. This CDR3 region has 17 residues. CDR3 DNA, as far as it was read: TGTGCCAGCAGCCGAGGGGGGGGAACCTCTAGCACAGATACG. Translation gives CASSRGGGTSSTDT. The CDR3 in full is CASSRGGGTSSTDTQYF.

Incomplete CDR3 DNA: TGTGCCAGCAGCCGGGGACAGGGGGGCAGGGGCTCTGGGGCCAACGTC. It translates to CASSRGQGGRGSGANV. The CDR3 in its entirety is CASSRGQGGRGSGANVLTF. The chain recombines TRBV4-2 with TRBJ2-6; TRBD1 aligns across 11 bases. The read ends 3 residues shy of where the CDR3 ends; the end is completed using the germline J gene. This CDR3 is built from 19 residues. Germline lookup yields CDR1 LGHNA and CDR2 YNFKEQ. The ends lost 4 bases at V and 0 bases at J; junction bases unmatched: 8.

Comments on this clone: The CDR3 end falls 3 residues outside the read, so it is completed with the germline J gene. The chain joins TRBV5-4 to TRBJ2-1; the match to TRBD1 covers 11 bases. The V gene's germline CDR1 is SGHNT and CDR2 YYREEE (reference sequence). Trimming cost V 4 bases and J 8 bases; bases outside gene matches: 5. The CDR3 covers 14 residues. CDR3 amino acids: CASSKGQGGDEQFF. The sequenced CDR3 bases are TGTGCCAGCAGCAAGGGACAGGGGGGCGATGAG.

In the case of this clone: The read terminates 3 residues before the CDR3 end, so the remaining end is supplied by the germline J gene. This rearrangement joins TRBV5-6 to TRBJ2-7; 10 bases match TRBD1. Germline values: CDR1 SGHDT, CDR2 YYEEEE. There are 15 residues in the CDR3. V lost 2 bases and J lost 4; bases outside the gene matches: 6. This CDR3 reads CASSLRGQGPYEQYF. The CDR3 bases that were read are TGTGCCAGCAGCTTACGGGGACAGGGGCCGTACGAG. The whole variable domain, filled in from reference TRBV5-6 and TRBJ2-7, reads DAGVTQSPTHLIKTRGQQVTLRCSPKSGHDTVSWYQQALGQGPQFIFQYYEEEERQRGNFPDRFSGHQFPNYSSELNVNALLLGDSALYLCASSLRGQGPYEQYFGPGTRLTVT.

As for this clone: The CDR3 is cut off 3 residues early in the read; its end comes from the germline J gene. J is TRBJ1-1 and V is TRBV7-2; the D gene is possibly TRBD1 (5 bases). From germline, CDR1 is SGHTA and CDR2 FQGNSA. This CDR3 comprises 15 residues. CDR3 bases read: TGTGCCAGCAGCCGAAGGGGCAGTGCTGTTGTGGAA. Translating it yields CASSRRGSAVVE. Given in full, the CDR3 is CASSRRGSAVVEAFF. The full variable domain, rest sourced from reference TRBV7-2 and TRBJ1-1, is GAGVSQSPSNKVTEKGKDVELRCDPISGHTALYWYRQSLGQGLEFLIYFQGNSAPDKSGLPSDRFSAERTGGSVSTLTIQRTQQEDSAVYLCASSRRGSAVVEAFFGQGTRLTVV.

Comment on this clone: The sequenced fragment ends 3 residues before the CDR3 boundary, so the rest is inferred from the germline J gene. V usage is TRBV18 and J usage is TRBJ2-7; D is possibly TRBD1 or TRBD2 (6 bases each). V was pared by 6 bases and J by 3 bases, with 15 bases between. The CDR3 runs 14 residues. In germline, CDR1 is KGHSH, CDR2 LQKENI. The covered CDR3 bases are TGTGCCAGCTCCCCCGACAGGAGGGACTACGAG. Amino acids: CASSPDRRDYE. The CDR3 as a whole reads CASSPDRRDYEQYF.

As concerns this clone: The read halts 3 residues ahead of the CDR3 end, with the missing end drawn from the germline J gene. The J gene is TRBJ2-2, the V gene TRBV29-1, with 8 bases that match TRBD2. CDR1 and CDR2 (germline): SQVTM, ANQGSEA. V shed 5 bases, J shed 7 bases, and the junction held 6 bases outside the gene matches. CDR3 length: 13 amino acids. The sequenced CDR3 bases are TGCAGCGTTTCGACTAGCGAGAGCGGGGAG. Its translation: CSVSTSESGE. Given in full, the CDR3 is CSVSTSESGELFF.

To note about this clone: The CDR3 extends 3 residues past the end of the read, so its final part is completed from the germline J gene. The chain links TRBV11-2 to TRBJ2-3; the match to TRBD1 covers 7 bases. V gave up 1 base and J gave up 1 base; unmatched junction bases: 2. The CDR3 has 15 amino acids. Germline assignment: CDR1 SGHAT and CDR2 FQNNGV. The CDR3 sequence: CASSLGDRRTDTQYF. CDR3 bases read: TGTGCCAGCAGCTTAGGGGACAGACGCACAGATACG.

A word on this clone: The read ends 3 residues early relative to the CDR3; the germline J gene fills the gap. The chain couples TRBV12-3 or TRBV12-4 to TRBJ1-1; no firm D call. The CDR3 loop spans 12 amino acids. Trimming left V 3 bases short and J 7 bases short, with 9 bases between. The DNA read from the CDR3 is TGTGCCAGCAGTTTTCACAGCAATGAA. It encodes CASSFHSNE. The whole CDR3 region reads CASSFHSNEAFF.

About this clone: The CDR3 extends 3 residues past the end of the read, so its final part is completed from the germline J gene. This chain joins TRBV10-3 and TRBJ2-5; tentatively, D is TRBD1 (6 bases). The CDR3 is made up of 12 amino acids. CDR1 is ENHRY and CDR2 is SYGVKD in the germline V gene. V was pared by 10 bases and J by 2 bases, with 11 bases between. The CDR3 bases that were read are TGTGCCACTCGACAGGTTCAAGAGACC. It encodes CATRQVQET. The CDR3 as a whole reads CATRQVQETQYF.

CDR3 in amino acids: CASSLGLAGDNEQFF. The part of the CDR3 DNA that was read is TGTGCCAGCAGCCTCGGACTAGCGGGAGACAATGAG. J is TRBJ2-1 and V is TRBV11-3; 13 nucleotides agree with TRBD2. The CDR3 goes on 3 residues after the read ends, and that part is filled in from the germline J gene. V dropped 5 bases and J dropped 5; count of bases not matched to a gene: 3. The length of the CDR3 is 15 residues. Germline CDR1 SGHNT, CDR2 YENEEA.